This TCR beta chain was documented in a study of blood T cell repertoires in COVID-19. About the research overall: Whether acute or convalescent, the COVID-19 samples came from the United States, Italy and Spain.

In the source study's methods: Reference gene primer amplification gave estimated nucleated cell counts. Measured with immunoSEQ multiplex PCR; TCRdb has only the in-frame clones, and not every one. V, J and clone size are taken as reported in that table, and D and trimming were inferred from the DNA itself. The data hold roughly 40,000 clones, with approximately 80% observed a single time. The material sequenced was peripheral blood. The TCR originated in a man aged 70 or older with acute or convalescent COVID-19.

The DNA for the CDR3 is TGTGCCAGCAGCGTATTTCAGGGCGGGGAGCCCCAGCATTTT. This translates into CASSVFQGGEPQHF. This chain links TRBV9 with TRBJ1-5, with D perhaps matching TRBD1 (5 bases). This CDR3 has 14 residues. Germline lookup yields CDR1 SGDLS and CDR2 YYNGEE. The V end lost 1 base, the J end lost 8 bases, and 13 bases lay between the germline ends.